There are a few counts of the clone carrying this T cell receptor (beta chain). Its specificity is unknown. The source of the sample is a study of cytomegalovirus exposure and HLA in healthy donors. PCR amplification relied on 60 Vbeta primers (plus 13 Jbeta primers). Per the study methods: The authors later counted roughly 77 million unique TCR beta chains, 9 million to 14 million of them shared. Using immunoSEQ multiplex PCR, the repertoire was profiled, and TCRdb retains in-frame clones only, with some absent. That table is the source of V, J and clone size, and D and trimming were worked out from the DNA. Here the sample spans 110,000 or so clones, 69% being singletons. CDR3 size: 17 residues. Per the germline V gene, CDR1 is SGHVS and CDR2 is FQNEAQ. V lost 5 bases, J lost 3 bases, and 10 bases stayed unmatched. Healthy donors of bone marrow made up the group. Regarding the study as a whole: When presence/absence was analysed, sequencing depth was taken to be roughly uniform across donors. Of the V segments, some could not be distinguished, including TRBV6-2 and TRBV6-3, and were excluded.

Sequenced: PBMCs. The V call is TRBV7-8, the J call TRBJ1-6; 7 bases line up with TRBD1. This receptor was obtained from a man aged 30 to 39 in good health and CMV-seronegative. CDR3 protein: CASSKARAGGYNSPLHF. The DNA for the CDR3 is TGTGCCAGCAGCAAAGCCCGGGCAGGGGGCTATAATTCACCCCTCCACTTT.